The present TCR beta chain was sequenced within a study of blood T cell repertoires in COVID-19. Study-wide background: COVID-19 samples collected from the United States, Italy and Spain covered acute and convalescent phases.

No more than 2 weeks before study entry, exposed participants had met a case of COVID-19. Trimming removed 5 bases from V and 4 bases from J, with 19 bases in between. The CDR3 extends over 16 amino acids. CDR1 MDHEN and CDR2 SYDVKM come from the germline V gene. Using immunoSEQ multiplex PCR, the repertoire was profiled, and TCRdb retains in-frame clones only, with some absent. The sample has 250,000 or so clones, around 93% seen once; the top ten hold 2.8%. Sequencing input: PBMCs or T cells enriched from blood (not recorded which). The V call is TRBV28, the J call TRBJ2-3; tentative D call: TRBD1 (6 bases). The sequence was collected from a man aged 40-49 years who had been exposed to COVID-19. CDR3 loop: CASSRYRVSGADTQYF. Here the CDR3 DNA reads TGTGCCAGCAGTAGATACAGGGTTTCGGGTGCAGATACGCAGTATTTT. The whole variable domain, remainder taken from reference TRBV28 and TRBJ2-3, is DVKVTQSSRYLVKRTGEKVFLECVQDMDHENMFWYRQDPGLGLRLIYFSYDVKMKEKGDIPEGYSVSREKKERFSLILESASTNQTSMYLCASSRYRVSGADTQYFGPGTRLTVL.